The 32 T cell receptor beta chains below all came from one sample that was sequenced in a study of cytomegalovirus exposure and HLA in healthy donors. PCR amplification relied on 60 Vbeta primers (plus 13 Jbeta primers). Some clones are missing from TCRdb's copy, which holds only in-frame ones; the method was immunoSEQ multiplex PCR. The sample lists 130,000 or so clones; 80% to 90% were seen once. Sequenced input: PBMCs. The origin of the receptors is a woman aged 18-29 years in good health and CMV-seropositive.

The chain combines TRBV6-1 with TRBJ1-1; D remains unclear. Looked up from germline, CDR1 is MNHNS and CDR2 is SASEGT. V was shortened by 6 bases and J by 5 bases, with 16 bases between the two germline ends. The CDR3 is 14 residues long. CDR3 residues: CASRASLRGTEAFF. CDR3 bases: TGTGCCAGCAGGGCGAGTCTCAGAGGGACTGAAGCTTTCTTT.

The count of this clone is one. This chain joins TRBV18 and TRBJ2-3, with D hard to call. Deletions cut 2 bases from V and 5 bases from J, with 17 bases between. The CDR3 sequence is 16 residues long. Germline CDR1 is KGHSH and CDR2 is LQKENI. The CDR3 DNA reads TGTGCCAGCTCACCAGGTGTTAAACGCCCTAAAGATACGCAGTATTTT. It encodes CASSPGVKRPKDTQYF. Full variable domain (remainder filled in from reference TRBV18 and TRBJ2-3): NAGVMQNPRHLVRRRGQEARLRCSPMKGHSHVYWYRQLPEEGLKFMVYLQKENIIDESGMPKERFSAEFPKEGPSILRIQQVVRGDSAAYFCASSPGVKRPKDTQYFGPGTRLTVL.

The rearrangement links TRBV5-1 to TRBJ2-2; D might be TRBD2 (6 bases). This CDR3 is built from 15 residues. V lost 0 bases and J lost 0, with 6 bases in between. Germline values: CDR1 SGHRS, CDR2 YFSETQ. The CDR3 protein is CASSLGGANTGELFF. The DNA for the CDR3 is TGCGCCAGCAGCTTGGGCGGGGCGAACACCGGGGAGCTGTTTTTT.

This clone was counted a single time. J is TRBJ2-1 and V is TRBV29-1; possibly TRBD1 for D (5 bases). CDR1 and CDR2 from the germline V gene are SQVTM and ANQGSEA. CDR3 length: 11 residues. Deletions cut 4 bases from V and 10 bases from J, with 11 bases between. The CDR3 coding sequence is TGCAGCGTTGGTGGGGCAGGGGAGCAGTTCTTC. Its protein is CSVGGAGEQFF.

This chain uses TRBV4-2 with TRBJ2-2, with 10 bases aligning to TRBD2. CDR1 is LGHNA, CDR2 YNFKEQ, per germline. With V trimmed by 1 base and J by 0 bases, 11 bases remained unmatched. The CDR3 is 20 amino acids. Here the CDR3 reads CASSQVGGLAGAANTGELFF. CDR3 coding DNA: TGTGCCAGCAGCCAAGTGGGAGGTCTAGCGGGGGCCGCGAACACCGGGGAGCTGTTTTTT.

Regarding this clone: At one of its ends the junction is not consistent with the germline gene, which may arise from a read error. This chain links TRBV7-9 with TRBJ1-1; weak D call: TRBD1 (5 bases). The V gene's germline CDR1 is SEHNR and CDR2 FQNEAQ (reference sequence). This CDR3 region has 14 residues. The CDR3 loop reads CSSSLGSGGTEAFF. The CDR3 DNA sequence: TGTTCCAGCAGCTTAGGATCCGGGGGGACTGAAGCTTTCTTT.

Only one count was recorded for this clone. The chain employs TRBV27 and TRBJ1-1; tentatively, D is TRBD1 (6 bases). Looked up from germline, CDR1 is MNHEY and CDR2 is SMNVEV (reference sequence). The V end was cut by 3 bases, the J end by 0 bases, with 8 bases between. This CDR3 comprises 14 residues. CDR3 amino acids: CASSLGHLNTEAFF. CDR3 in DNA: TGTGCCAGCAGTTTGGGACATTTGAACACTGAAGCTTTCTTT.

The rearrangement links TRBV5-6 to TRBJ1-2; 7 nucleotides align to TRBD1. CDR1 is SGHDT, CDR2 YYEEEE, per germline. The CDR3 covers 14 residues. The ends lost 1 base at V and 2 bases at J; junction bases unmatched: 2. The CDR3 bases are TGTGCCAGCAGCTTGTGGGACAGCAACTATGGCTACACCTTC. It translates to CASSLWDSNYGYTF.

The chain joins TRBV18 to TRBJ2-7, with TRBD2 as a possible D gene (5 bases). CDR3 length: 14 residues. The germline V gene has CDR1 KGHSH and CDR2 LQKENI. Trimming shortened V by 0 bases and J by 2 bases, and 8 bases separated the two germline ends. CDR3 region: CASSPPWGAYEQYF. The CDR3 DNA is TGTGCCAGCTCACCACCGTGGGGAGCCTACGAGCAGTACTTC.

The chain carries TRBV10-3 and TRBJ2-7; TRBD1 aligns across 11 bases. This CDR3 has 14 amino acids. V gave up 3 bases and J gave up 6 bases; unmatched junction bases: 4. The V gene's germline CDR1 is ENHRY and CDR2 SYGVKD. The CDR3 region is CAISDMDRGPEQYF. Written as DNA, the CDR3 is TGTGCCATCAGTGATATGGACAGGGGGCCCGAGCAGTACTTC.

The chain carries TRBV23-1 and TRBJ2-3; TRBD2 agrees at 10 bases. TRBV23-1 is an open reading frame whose function is uncertain. The CDR3 covers 21 residues. V was clipped by 2 bases and J by 0 bases; unmatched bases: 17. The CDR3 loop reads CASSQQGGDIAGGYSTDTQYF. CDR3 DNA sequence: TGCGCCAGCAGTCAACAAGGGGGGGATATAGCGGGGGGTTATAGCACAGATACGCAGTATTTT.

The rearrangement links TRBV2 to TRBJ2-3, with a possible D match to TRBD1 (5 bases). CDR1 SNHLY and CDR2 FYNNEI come from the germline V gene. This CDR3 has 15 residues. V lost 1 base, J lost 3 bases, and 11 bases lay in between. DNA for the CDR3: TGTGCCAGCAGTGAAGGTCAGGGAAGGACAGATACGCAGTATTTT. Amino acid sequence: CASSEGQGRTDTQYF.

The chain is built from TRBV6-1 and TRBJ2-1, with D possibly being TRBD1 (6 bases). The CDR3 has 15 amino acids. The V and J ends lost 2 bases and 3 bases respectively, with 11 bases between them. Germline assignment: CDR1 MNHNS and CDR2 SASEGT. This chain's CDR3 is CASSEFGDNYNEQFF. The CDR3, as DNA: TGTGCCAGCAGTGAATTTGGGGACAACTACAATGAGCAGTTCTTC.

The CDR3 region is CASSFWTGDTSGGAHNEQFF. DNA for the CDR3: TGTGCCAGCAGCTTCTGGACCGGAGATACTAGCGGGGGGGCCCACAATGAGCAGTTCTTC. This chain connects TRBV7-6 to TRBJ2-1; 13 positions agree with TRBD2. The V gene end was trimmed by 3 bases and the J gene end by 5 bases; junction bases not matched to a gene: 16. Per the germline V gene, CDR1 is SGHVS and CDR2 is FNYEAQ. This CDR3 has 20 amino acids.

The chain has TRBV11-2 and TRBJ1-5; D is perhaps TRBD1 (6 bases). There are 14 residues in the CDR3. Trimming took 6 bases from V and 6 from J, leaving 15 bases between them. In germline, CDR1 is SGHAT, CDR2 FQNNGV. CDR3 sequence: CASSPLQGGQPQHF. The CDR3, as DNA: TGTGCCAGCAGTCCTCTACAGGGCGGTCAGCCCCAGCATTTT.

V usage is TRBV9 and J usage is TRBJ2-7, with 12 bases aligning to TRBD2. The CDR3 covers 16 residues. Germline CDR1 reads SGDLS; CDR2 reads YYNGEE. The trim removed 2 bases at V and 4 bases at J, leaving 7 bases unmatched. CDR3 coding DNA: TGTGCCAGCAGCGTGCGGGCTAGCGGGGGGGCTTACGAGCAGTACTTC. Amino acids: CASSVRASGGAYEQYF.

This clone was picked up one time. Other DNA sequences in the sample encode the same CDR3. The chain employs TRBV2 and TRBJ1-3; D call uncertain. Between the trimmed V and J ends, which lost 8 bases and 2 bases, there was a span of 16 bases. There are 15 residues in the CDR3. Germline V gene sequence: CDR1 SNHLY, CDR2 FYNNEI. This CDR3 is CASRGSLGTGNTIYF. CDR3 nucleotides: TGTGCCAGCCGGGGTTCGTTGGGAACTGGAAACACCATATATTTT.

V gene TRBV6-1 combines with J gene TRBJ1-4, with D unresolved. V lost 6 bases to trimming and J lost 7 bases, with 9 bases between them. Per germline, CDR1 MNHNS and CDR2 SASEGT. The CDR3 is made up of 12 amino acids. In DNA, the CDR3 is TGTGCCAGCAGCCCGAGGTTTGAAAAACTGTTTTTT. This encodes CASSPRFEKLFF.

The rearrangement uses TRBV10-2 and TRBJ2-7; possible D gene TRBD2, 6 bases. V was clipped by 8 bases and J by 5 bases, with 19 bases between them. CDR1 and CDR2 (germline): WSHSY, SAAADI. The CDR3 contains 14 residues. This chain's CDR3 is CASGTPGLPDEQYF. The CDR3 region has the DNA TGCGCCAGCGGAACTCCGGGACTCCCCGACGAGCAGTACTTC.

The chain employs TRBV7-3 and TRBJ2-1; TRBD2 agrees at 10 bases. Trimming took 5 bases from V and 9 from J; bases not matched to a gene: 7. The CDR3 loop spans 14 amino acids. Germline V lookup: CDR1 SGHTA, CDR2 FQGTGA. The CDR3 spells CASSPTSGVGEQFF. CDR3 nucleotide sequence: TGTGCCAGCAGCCCAACTAGCGGGGTGGGTGAGCAGTTCTTC.

This clone has more than one count but fewer than ten. Other DNA variants within this sample encode the same CDR3. The chain recombines TRBV6-6 with TRBJ1-6, with D tentatively TRBD1 (6 bases). The V and J ends lost 6 bases and 5 bases respectively, with 11 bases between them. Germline assignment: CDR1 MNHNY and CDR2 SVGAGI (reference sequence). The CDR3 loop spans 14 amino acids. Here the CDR3 reads CASSLGGDNSPLHF. In nucleotides, the CDR3 is TGTGCCAGCAGCCTAGGGGGGGATAATTCACCCCTCCACTTT.

The genes are TRBV25-1 and TRBJ2-7; D call uncertain. Between the trimmed V and J ends, which lost 6 bases and 3 bases, there was a span of 12 bases. The CDR3 contains 13 residues. CDR1 and CDR2 from the germline V gene are MGHDK and SYGVNS. The CDR3 here is CASSPPASYEQYF. The CDR3 nucleotides are TGTGCCAGCAGCCCCCCAGCTAGCTACGAGCAGTACTTC.

This clone was observed a handful of times. This rearrangement joins TRBV23-1 to TRBJ2-7; D might be TRBD1 (6 bases). TRBV23-1 is labeled an ORF, and its function is uncertain. This CDR3 is 16 amino acids long. V gave up 2 bases and J gave up 2 bases, with 16 bases separating them. The CDR3 DNA reads as TGCGCCAGCAGTCAACCGGACAGACTAAAACCCTACGAGCAGTACTTC. This sequence encodes CASSQPDRLKPYEQYF.

This clone showed up just a few times. The chain joins TRBV10-1 to TRBJ1-1; possibly TRBD1 for D (6 bases). There are 15 residues in the CDR3. V was pared by 0 bases and J by 1 base, with 9 bases between. Germline values: CDR1 WNHNN, CDR2 SYGVQD (reference sequence). The CDR3 DNA reads TGCGCCAGCAGTGAGTCGGCGACAGGGAACACTGAAGCTTTCTTT. Translation gives CASSESATGNTEAFF.

The rearrangement links TRBV2 to TRBJ1-2, with 9 bases aligning to TRBD1. V lost 6 bases and J lost 7; bases outside the gene matches: 3. The CDR3 extends over 12 amino acids. From germline, CDR1 is SNHLY and CDR2 FYNNEI. The DNA for the CDR3 is TGTGCCAGCAGGGCGGGACAGGGTGGCTACACCTTC. It translates to CASRAGQGGYTF.

The table lists this clone with a count of one. The V gene is TRBV27, the J gene TRBJ1-3; D might be TRBD1 (5 bases). Germline V gene sequence: CDR1 MNHEY, CDR2 SMNVEV (reference sequence). This CDR3 comprises 14 residues. Deletions cut 5 bases from V and 2 bases from J, with 10 bases between. The CDR3 region has the DNA TGTGCCAGCAGTGACAGCCACCCTGGAAACACCATATATTTT. Amino acid sequence: CASSDSHPGNTIYF.

The chain recombines TRBV29-1 with TRBJ2-3, with 9 bases matching TRBD1. V lost 1 base, J lost 3 bases, and 5 bases stayed unmatched. The CDR3 runs to 15 residues. The germline V gene encodes CDR1 SQVTM and CDR2 ANQGSEA. CDR3 protein: CSVEAWDRDTDTQYF. The CDR3 DNA reads TGCAGCGTTGAAGCCTGGGACAGGGATACAGATACGCAGTATTTT.

V usage is TRBV4-1 and J usage is TRBJ2-7; D remains unclear. This CDR3 is built from 14 residues. Germline CDR1 and CDR2: MGHRA and YSYEKL. V was shortened by 4 bases and J by 3 bases, with 13 bases between the two germline ends. For the CDR3, the DNA is TGCGCCAGCAGCCCTACCCCTGCAAACTACGAGCAGTACTTC. Protein sequence: CASSPTPANYEQYF.

The chain carries TRBV2 and TRBJ1-6, with 10 bases fitting TRBD1. The germline V gene has CDR1 SNHLY and CDR2 FYNNEI. The junction had 3 bases not matched to a gene; V was cut back by 0 bases and J by 7 bases. CDR3 length: 16 amino acids. CDR3 amino acids: CASSEAMGQGNSPLHF. The CDR3, as DNA: TGTGCCAGCAGTGAAGCTATGGGACAGGGGAATTCACCCCTCCACTTT. The whole variable domain, remainder taken from reference TRBV2 and TRBJ1-6, is EPEVTQTPSHQVTQMGQEVILRCVPISNHLYFYWYRQILGQKVEFLVSFYNNEISEKSEIFDDQFSVERPDGSNFTLKIRSTKLEDSAMYFCASSEAMGQGNSPLHFGNGTRLTVT.

This chain uses TRBV9 with TRBJ2-2; 9 bases align to TRBD2. Germline V gene lookup returns CDR1 SGDLS and CDR2 YYNGEE. CDR3 length: 17 amino acids. J was trimmed by 6 bases and V by 0 bases; bases with no gene match: 9. Here the CDR3 reads CASSVATGGGAPGELFF. The CDR3, as DNA: TGTGCCAGCAGCGTAGCTACGGGCGGGGGGGCCCCCGGGGAGCTGTTTTTT. The full variable domain, rest sourced from reference TRBV9 and TRBJ2-2, is DSGVTQTPKHLITATGQRVTLRCSPRSGDLSVYWYQQSLDQGLQFLIQYYNGEERAKGNILERFSAQQFPDLHSELNLSSLELGDSALYFCASSVATGGGAPGELFFGEGSRLTVL.

The chain employs TRBV5-6 and TRBJ2-5, with 8 positions matching TRBD1. V lost 3 bases, J lost 1 base, and 8 bases stayed unmatched. The CDR3 spans 16 residues. Germline V CDR1 and CDR2: SGHDT, YYEEEE. The CDR3 bases are TGTGCCAGCAGCTGGGGAACAGGGGGTGCCCAAGAGACCCAGTACTTC. It yields the protein CASSWGTGGAQETQYF.

The chain's CDR3 is CASSQSDRGGNQPQHF. The CDR3, as DNA: TGTGCCAGCAGCCAAAGCGACAGGGGAGGCAATCAGCCCCAGCATTTT. The gene calls are TRBV7-6 and TRBJ1-5; 8 bases map to TRBD1. CDR1 and CDR2 from the germline V gene are SGHVS and FNYEAQ. V was pared by 5 bases and J by 2 bases, with 8 bases of the junction left unmatched. The CDR3 consists of 16 residues.